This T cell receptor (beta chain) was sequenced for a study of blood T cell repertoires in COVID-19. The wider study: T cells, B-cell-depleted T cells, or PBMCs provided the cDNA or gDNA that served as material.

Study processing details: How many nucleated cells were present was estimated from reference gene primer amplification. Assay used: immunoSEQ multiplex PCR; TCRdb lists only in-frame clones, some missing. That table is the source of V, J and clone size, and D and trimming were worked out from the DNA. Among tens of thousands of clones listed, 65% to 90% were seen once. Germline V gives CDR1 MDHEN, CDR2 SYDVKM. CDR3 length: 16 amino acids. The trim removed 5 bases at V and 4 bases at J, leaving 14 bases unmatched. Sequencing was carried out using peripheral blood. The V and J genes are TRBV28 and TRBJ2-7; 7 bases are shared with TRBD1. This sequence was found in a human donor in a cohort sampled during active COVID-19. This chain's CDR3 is CASSASPPTGFYEQYF. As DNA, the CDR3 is TGTGCCAGCAGTGCGTCGCCGCCGACAGGGTTTTACGAGCAGTACTTC.